A single sample is the source of the 20 T cell receptor beta chains below, sequenced in a study of technical replicates of blood from a few donors (TCRdb year 2017). The library was built by means of the immunoSEQ multiplex PCR assay. Entries here come from immuneACCESS through TCRdb and include only in-frame sequences with V and J called. Some clones fail to appear in such tables; in the studies checked, an unresolved V gene covers under half of the shortfall, and the cause of the remainder is unknown. The sample includes fewer than 90,000 clones, with roughly 93% observed a single time. The top ten clonotypes cover more than 0.2% of the sample. Source material: T cells isolated from PBMCs. Every receptor here comes from a human donor in good health.

The chain couples TRBV7-9 to TRBJ2-5; 9 nucleotides line up with TRBD1. V lost 7 bases to trimming and J lost 2 bases; unmatched junction nucleotides: 14. CDR1 is SEHNR, CDR2 FQNEAQ, per germline (reference sequence). The CDR3 loop spans 17 amino acids. CDR3 region: CASTRGTGLRPQETQYF. The CDR3, as DNA: TGTGCCAGCACCCGAGGGACAGGGTTAAGACCACAAGAGACCCAGTACTTC.

The chain uses TRBV27 and TRBJ2-2; TRBD2 agrees at 11 bases. Germline V gene data show CDR1 as MNHEY and CDR2 as SMNVEV (reference sequence). The CDR3 has 17 residues. Trimming at V came to 7 bases and at J to 7 bases, leaving 14 bases not matched to a gene. The CDR3 nucleotides read TGTGCCAGCACATACTCGGGACTAGCGGCCGACCGCGGGGAGCTGTTTTTT. It yields the protein CASTYSGLAADRGELFF.

In DNA form, the CDR3 reads TGTGCCAGTAGTGCCACCAGAGGGCCAATTGATGAGCAGTTCTTC. Translating gives CASSATRGPIDEQFF. The gene calls are TRBV19 and TRBJ2-1, with D perhaps matching TRBD2 (5 bases). CDR1 is LNHDA, CDR2 SQIVND, per germline (reference sequence). Trimming pared 5 bases from V and 8 bases from J, leaving 19 bases between. The CDR3 runs 15 residues.

The rearrangement links TRBV30 to TRBJ1-4; maybe TRBD1 (5 bases). V was cut by 5 bases and J by 8 bases, with 15 bases left in between. The germline CDR1 and CDR2 sequences are GTSNPN and SVGIG (reference sequence). The CDR3 is made up of 13 amino acids. CDR3 coding DNA: TGTGCCTGGCACCCAGGGTTGGGGGAAAAACTGTTTTTT. This encodes CAWHPGLGEKLFF.

The chain employs TRBV2 and TRBJ2-2; a possible D gene is TRBD2 (5 bases). V was pared by 5 bases and J by 4 bases, with 8 bases between. The CDR3 sequence is 13 residues long. The germline V gene has CDR1 SNHLY and CDR2 FYNNEI. CDR3: CASSTGSTGELFF. CDR3 DNA sequence: TGTGCCAGCAGTACGGGGAGCACCGGGGAGCTGTTTTTT.

The chain carries TRBV5-4 and TRBJ2-7; TRBD2 agrees at 7 bases. The germline gives CDR1 SGHNT, CDR2 YYREEE (reference sequence). J lost 4 bases, V lost 4 bases, and 8 bases had no gene match. The CDR3 loop spans 14 amino acids. The CDR3 nucleotides are TGTGCCAGCAGCCCGGGCGGGAGAGTGTACGAGCAGTACTTC. It translates to CASSPGGRVYEQYF.

J is TRBJ2-3 and V is TRBV5-1; D unresolved. The germline gives CDR1 SGHRS, CDR2 YFSETQ. The CDR3 length is 14 residues. V dropped 0 bases and J dropped 2 bases, with 7 bases sitting between them. The CDR3 nucleotides read TGCGCCAGCAGCTTGGCCACCTACACAGATACGCAGTATTTT. Its protein product is CASSLATYTDTQYF.

The V and J genes are TRBV6-1 and TRBJ1-5, with D hard to call. The ends were cut back, 3 bases at V and 2 bases at J, with 5 bases in the middle. The CDR3 length is 13 residues. Germline values: CDR1 MNHNS, CDR2 SASEGT. The CDR3 bases are TGTGCCAGCAGTGATCAGGGCAATCAGCCCCAGCATTTT. Translation: CASSDQGNQPQHF.

The CDR3: CASSSLTTELNTEAFF. The CDR3 DNA sequence: TGTGCCAGCAGCTCCCTAACGACAGAGTTGAACACTGAAGCTTTCTTT. The chain has TRBV11-2 and TRBJ1-1; weak D call: TRBD1 (5 bases). Germline V gene sequence: CDR1 SGHAT, CDR2 FQNNGV. V was pared by 4 bases and J by 0 bases, with 15 bases between. This CDR3 is 16 amino acids long.

The rearrangement uses TRBV14 and TRBJ2-1; possible D gene TRBD2, 5 bases. This CDR3 has 19 amino acids. V lost 0 bases and J 1 base, leaving 19 bases between the germline ends. Looked up from germline, CDR1 is SGHDN and CDR2 is FVKESK. CDR3 sequence (DNA): TGTGCCAGCAGCCAAGATCGGAGGCGGAGCTATAGATCCTACAATGAGCAGTTCTTC. Protein: CASSQDRRRSYRSYNEQFF.

This sequence joins TRBV7-9 and TRBJ1-1, with TRBD1 as a possible D gene (6 bases). The CDR3 loop spans 15 amino acids. Deletions cut 1 base from V and 11 bases from J, with 20 bases between. Germline CDR1 and CDR2: SEHNR and FQNEAQ (reference sequence). The CDR3 reads CASSLGGYRAPGAFF. DNA for the CDR3: TGTGCCAGCAGCTTAGGGGGGTACAGGGCCCCCGGGGCTTTCTTT.

This chain joins TRBV4-2 and TRBJ2-7; D is perhaps TRBD2 (5 bases). V was shortened by 3 bases and J by 1 base, with 13 bases between the two germline ends. The germline CDR1 and CDR2 sequences are LGHNA and YNFKEQ. This CDR3 is built from 15 residues. Written as DNA, the CDR3 is TGTGCCAGCAGCCATAGAGCCGGGGAGTCCTACGAGCAGTACTTC. Amino acid sequence: CASSHRAGESYEQYF.

The rearrangement links TRBV7-6 to TRBJ2-6; 7 bases align to TRBD2. Germline V CDR1 and CDR2: SGHVS, FNYEAQ. Trimming at V came to 4 bases and at J to 1 base, leaving 13 bases not matched to a gene. This CDR3 comprises 19 residues. CDR3 loop: CASSSGGGRGYSGANVLTF. The CDR3 DNA reads TGTGCCAGCAGCTCTGGAGGCGGGAGAGGGTATTCTGGGGCCAACGTCCTGACTTTC.

The chain combines TRBV6-1 with TRBJ1-5; TRBD1 aligns across 9 bases. In germline, CDR1 is MNHNS, CDR2 SASEGT. Germline trimming cut 1 base from V and 3 bases from J; bases unmatched to any gene: 4. The CDR3 sequence is 16 residues long. The CDR3 loop is CASSEVDRGYNQPQHF. CDR3 bases: TGTGCCAGCAGTGAAGTAGACAGGGGGTACAATCAGCCCCAGCATTTT.

The J gene is TRBJ2-3, the V gene TRBV27; 7 bases align to TRBD1. From germline, CDR1 is MNHEY and CDR2 SMNVEV (reference sequence). V trimming: 6 bases; J trimming: 4 bases; junction bases outside the gene matches: 4. This CDR3 has 13 amino acids. CDR3 protein: CASSRTGPDTQYF. The DNA of the CDR3 is TGTGCCAGCAGCCGGACAGGACCAGATACGCAGTATTTT.

This sequence joins TRBV7-9 and TRBJ1-6; D call uncertain. This CDR3 is built from 13 residues. The germline V and J ends were trimmed by 5 bases and 10 bases, with 12 bases remaining between them. CDR1 is SEHNR, CDR2 FQNEAQ, per germline (reference sequence). The CDR3, as DNA: TGTGCCAGCAGCGCCCTAGCCGGGTCACCCCTCCACTTT. Translation gives CASSALAGSPLHF.

V and J are TRBV2 and TRBJ1-3; 7 bases align to TRBD1. With 7 bases clipped from V and 1 base from J, the junction kept 10 bases outside the gene matches. This CDR3 comprises 16 residues. The V gene's germline CDR1 is SNHLY and CDR2 FYNNEI. CDR3 DNA: TGTGCCAGCATTAAGGACAGGCCTCCTTCTGGAAACACCATATATTTT. It translates to CASIKDRPPSGNTIYF.

This rearrangement joins TRBV29-1 to TRBJ2-1, with D tentatively TRBD1 (5 bases). The V end lost 0 bases, the J end lost 9 bases, and 18 bases lay between the germline ends. This CDR3 is 15 amino acids long. The V gene's germline CDR1 is SQVTM and CDR2 ANQGSEA. CDR3 DNA sequence: TGCAGCGTTGAAGATCAGGGCAGGGTCAACGGTGAGCAGTTCTTC. It yields the protein CSVEDQGRVNGEQFF.

The gene calls are TRBV27 and TRBJ1-5, with D unclear. CDR1 is MNHEY, CDR2 SMNVEV, per germline (reference sequence). This CDR3 has 14 residues. V was clipped by 0 bases and J by 4 bases, with 7 bases between them. The chain's CDR3 is CASSLSGANQPQHF. As DNA, the CDR3 is TGTGCCAGCAGTTTATCAGGAGCTAATCAGCCCCAGCATTTT.

The V gene is TRBV2, the J gene TRBJ2-1; 8 bases agree with TRBD2. This CDR3 contains 15 residues. J was trimmed by 2 bases and V by 10 bases; bases with no gene match: 10. Germline V gene lookup returns CDR1 SNHLY and CDR2 FYNNEI. CDR3 protein: CATGGTELPYNEQFF. The CDR3 DNA sequence: TGTGCCACGGGGGGGACTGAACTCCCCTACAATGAGCAGTTCTTC.